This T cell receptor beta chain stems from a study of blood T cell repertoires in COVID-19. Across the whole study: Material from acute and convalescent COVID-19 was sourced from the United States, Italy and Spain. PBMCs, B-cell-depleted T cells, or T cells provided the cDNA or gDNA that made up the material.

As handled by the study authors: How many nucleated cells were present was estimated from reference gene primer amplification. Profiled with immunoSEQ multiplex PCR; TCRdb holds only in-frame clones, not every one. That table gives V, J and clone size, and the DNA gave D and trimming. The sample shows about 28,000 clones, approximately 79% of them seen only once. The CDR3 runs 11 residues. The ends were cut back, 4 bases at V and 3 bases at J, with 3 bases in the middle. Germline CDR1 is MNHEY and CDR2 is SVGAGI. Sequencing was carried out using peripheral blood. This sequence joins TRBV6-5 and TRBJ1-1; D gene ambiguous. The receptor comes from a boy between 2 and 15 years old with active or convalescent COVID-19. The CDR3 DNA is TGTGCCAGCAGTTTAGACACTGAAGCTTTCTTT. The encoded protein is CASSLDTEAFF.